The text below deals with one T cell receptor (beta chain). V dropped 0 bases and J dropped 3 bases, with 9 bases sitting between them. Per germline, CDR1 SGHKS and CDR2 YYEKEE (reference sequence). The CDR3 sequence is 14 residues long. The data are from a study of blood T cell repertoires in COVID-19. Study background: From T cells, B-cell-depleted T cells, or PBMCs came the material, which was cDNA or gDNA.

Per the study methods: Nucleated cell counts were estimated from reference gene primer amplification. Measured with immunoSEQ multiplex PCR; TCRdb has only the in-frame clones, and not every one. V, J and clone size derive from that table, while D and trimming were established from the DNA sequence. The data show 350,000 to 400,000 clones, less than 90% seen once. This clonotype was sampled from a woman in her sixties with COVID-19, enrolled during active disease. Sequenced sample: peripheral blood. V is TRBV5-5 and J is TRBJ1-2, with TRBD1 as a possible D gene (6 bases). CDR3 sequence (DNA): TGTGCCAGCAGCTTGGGACAGGTTGACTATGGCTACACCTTC. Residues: CASSLGQVDYGYTF.